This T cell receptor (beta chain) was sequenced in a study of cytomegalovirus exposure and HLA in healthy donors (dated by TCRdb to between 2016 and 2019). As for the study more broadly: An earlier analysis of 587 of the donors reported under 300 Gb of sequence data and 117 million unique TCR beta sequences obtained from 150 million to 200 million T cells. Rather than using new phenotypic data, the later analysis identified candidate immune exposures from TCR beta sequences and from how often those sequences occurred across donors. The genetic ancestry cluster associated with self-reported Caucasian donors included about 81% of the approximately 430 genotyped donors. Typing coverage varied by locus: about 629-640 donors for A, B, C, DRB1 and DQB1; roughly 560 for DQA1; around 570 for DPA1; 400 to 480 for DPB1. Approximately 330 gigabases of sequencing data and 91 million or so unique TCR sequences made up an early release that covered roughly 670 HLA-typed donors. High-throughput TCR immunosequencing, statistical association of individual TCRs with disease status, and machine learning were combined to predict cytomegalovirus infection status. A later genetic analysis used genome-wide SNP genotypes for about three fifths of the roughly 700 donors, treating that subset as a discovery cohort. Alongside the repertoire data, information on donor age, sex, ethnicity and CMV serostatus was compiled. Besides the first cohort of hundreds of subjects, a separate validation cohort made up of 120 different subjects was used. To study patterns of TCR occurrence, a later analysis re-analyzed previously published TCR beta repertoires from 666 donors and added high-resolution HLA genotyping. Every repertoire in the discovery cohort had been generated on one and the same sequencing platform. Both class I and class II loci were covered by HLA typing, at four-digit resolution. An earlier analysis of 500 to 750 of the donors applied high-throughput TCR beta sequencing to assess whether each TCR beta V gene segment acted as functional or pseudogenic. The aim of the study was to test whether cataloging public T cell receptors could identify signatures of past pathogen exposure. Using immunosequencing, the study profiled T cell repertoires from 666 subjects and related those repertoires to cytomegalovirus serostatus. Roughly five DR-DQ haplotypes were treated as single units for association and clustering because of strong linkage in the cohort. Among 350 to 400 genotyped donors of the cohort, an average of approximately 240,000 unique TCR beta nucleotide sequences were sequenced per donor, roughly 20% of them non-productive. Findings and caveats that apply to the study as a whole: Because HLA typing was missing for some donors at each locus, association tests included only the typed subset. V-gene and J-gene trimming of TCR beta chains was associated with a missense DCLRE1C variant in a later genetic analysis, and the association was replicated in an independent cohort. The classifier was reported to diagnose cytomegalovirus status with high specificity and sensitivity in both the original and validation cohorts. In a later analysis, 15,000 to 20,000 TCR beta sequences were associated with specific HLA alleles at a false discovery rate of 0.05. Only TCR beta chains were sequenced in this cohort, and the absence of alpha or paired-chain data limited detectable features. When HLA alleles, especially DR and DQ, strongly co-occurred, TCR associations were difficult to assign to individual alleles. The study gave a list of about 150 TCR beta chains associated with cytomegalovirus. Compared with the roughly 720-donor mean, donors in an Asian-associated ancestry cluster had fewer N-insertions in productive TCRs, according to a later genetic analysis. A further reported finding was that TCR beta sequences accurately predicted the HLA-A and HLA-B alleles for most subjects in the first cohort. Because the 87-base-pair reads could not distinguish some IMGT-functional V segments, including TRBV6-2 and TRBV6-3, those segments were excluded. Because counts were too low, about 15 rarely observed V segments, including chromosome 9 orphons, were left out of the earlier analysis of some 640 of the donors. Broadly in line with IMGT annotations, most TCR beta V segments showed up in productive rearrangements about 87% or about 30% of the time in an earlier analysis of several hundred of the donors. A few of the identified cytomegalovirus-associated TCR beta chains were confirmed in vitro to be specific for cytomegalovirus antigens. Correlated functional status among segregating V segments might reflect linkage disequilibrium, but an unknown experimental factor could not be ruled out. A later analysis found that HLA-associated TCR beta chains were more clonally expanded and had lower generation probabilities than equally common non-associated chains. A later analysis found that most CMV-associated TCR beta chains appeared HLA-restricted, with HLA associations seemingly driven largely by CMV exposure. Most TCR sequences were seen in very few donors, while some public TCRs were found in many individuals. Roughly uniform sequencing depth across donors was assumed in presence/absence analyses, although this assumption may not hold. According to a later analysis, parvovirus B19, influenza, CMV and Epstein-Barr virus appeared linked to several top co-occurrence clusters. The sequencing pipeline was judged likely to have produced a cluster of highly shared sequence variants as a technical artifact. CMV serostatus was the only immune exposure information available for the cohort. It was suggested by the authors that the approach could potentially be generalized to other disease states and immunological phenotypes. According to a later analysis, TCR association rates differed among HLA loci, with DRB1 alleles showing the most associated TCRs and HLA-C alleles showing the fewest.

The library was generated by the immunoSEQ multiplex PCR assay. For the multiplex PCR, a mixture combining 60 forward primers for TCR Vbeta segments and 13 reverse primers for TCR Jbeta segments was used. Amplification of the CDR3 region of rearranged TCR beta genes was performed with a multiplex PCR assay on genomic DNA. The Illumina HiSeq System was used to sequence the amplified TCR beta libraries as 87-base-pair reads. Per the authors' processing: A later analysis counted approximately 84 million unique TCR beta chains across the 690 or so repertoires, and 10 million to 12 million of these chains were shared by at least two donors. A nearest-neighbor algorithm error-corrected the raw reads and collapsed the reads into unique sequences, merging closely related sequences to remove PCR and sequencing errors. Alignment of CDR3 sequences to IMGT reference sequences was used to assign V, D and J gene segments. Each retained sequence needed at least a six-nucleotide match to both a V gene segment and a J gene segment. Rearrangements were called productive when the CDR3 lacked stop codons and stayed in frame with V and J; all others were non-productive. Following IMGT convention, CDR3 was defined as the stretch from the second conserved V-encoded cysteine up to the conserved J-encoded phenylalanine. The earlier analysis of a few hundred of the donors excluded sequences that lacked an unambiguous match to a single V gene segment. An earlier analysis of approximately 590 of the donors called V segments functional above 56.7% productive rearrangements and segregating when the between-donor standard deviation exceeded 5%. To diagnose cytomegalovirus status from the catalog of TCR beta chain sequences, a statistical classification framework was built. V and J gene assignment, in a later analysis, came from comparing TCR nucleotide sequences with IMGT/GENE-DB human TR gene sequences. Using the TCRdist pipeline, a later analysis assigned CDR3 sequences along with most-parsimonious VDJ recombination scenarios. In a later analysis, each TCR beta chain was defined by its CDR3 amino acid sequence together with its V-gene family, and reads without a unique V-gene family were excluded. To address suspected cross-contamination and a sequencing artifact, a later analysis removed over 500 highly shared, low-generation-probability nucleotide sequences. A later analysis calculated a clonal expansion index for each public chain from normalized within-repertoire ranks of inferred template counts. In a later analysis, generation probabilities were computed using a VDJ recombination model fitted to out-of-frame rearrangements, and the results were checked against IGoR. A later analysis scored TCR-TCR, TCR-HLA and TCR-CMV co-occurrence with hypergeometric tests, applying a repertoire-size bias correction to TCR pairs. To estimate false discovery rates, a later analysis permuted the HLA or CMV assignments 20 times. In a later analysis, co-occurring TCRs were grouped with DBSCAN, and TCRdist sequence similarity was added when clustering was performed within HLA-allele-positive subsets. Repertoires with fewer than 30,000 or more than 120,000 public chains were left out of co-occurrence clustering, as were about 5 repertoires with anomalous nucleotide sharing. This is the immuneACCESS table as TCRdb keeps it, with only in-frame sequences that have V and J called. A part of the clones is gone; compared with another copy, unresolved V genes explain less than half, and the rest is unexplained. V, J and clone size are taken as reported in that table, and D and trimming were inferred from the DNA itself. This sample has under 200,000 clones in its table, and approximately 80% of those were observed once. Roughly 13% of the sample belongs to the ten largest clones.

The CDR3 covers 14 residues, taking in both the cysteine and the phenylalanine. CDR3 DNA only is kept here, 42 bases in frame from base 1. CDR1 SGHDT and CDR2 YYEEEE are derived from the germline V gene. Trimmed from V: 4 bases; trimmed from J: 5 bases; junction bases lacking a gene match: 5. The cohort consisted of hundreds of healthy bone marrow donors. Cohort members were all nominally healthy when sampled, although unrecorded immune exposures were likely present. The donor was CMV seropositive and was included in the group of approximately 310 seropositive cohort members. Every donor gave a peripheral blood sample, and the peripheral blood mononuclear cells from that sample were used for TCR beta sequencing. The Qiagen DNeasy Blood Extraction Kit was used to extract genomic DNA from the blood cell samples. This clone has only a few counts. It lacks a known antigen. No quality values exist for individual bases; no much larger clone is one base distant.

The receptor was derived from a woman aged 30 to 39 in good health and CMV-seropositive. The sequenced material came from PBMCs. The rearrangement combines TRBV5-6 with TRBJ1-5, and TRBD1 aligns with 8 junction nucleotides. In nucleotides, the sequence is TGTGCCAGCAGCAGCAGGGGGCGCGATCAGCCCCAGCATTTT. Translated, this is CASSSRGRDQPQHF. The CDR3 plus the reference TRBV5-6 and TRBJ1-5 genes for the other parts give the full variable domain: DAGVTQSPTHLIKTRGQQVTLRCSPKSGHDTVSWYQQALGQGPQFIFQYYEEEERQRGNFPDRFSGHQFPNYSSELNVNALLLGDSALYLCASSSRGRDQPQHFGDGTRLSIL.